Sequencing of this T cell receptor beta chain was carried out in a study of human T cells and chemical hapten exposure. Whole-study context: Investigators sensitized around 2 cm by around 2 cm of upper inner arm skin with 2% DPC. Across samples, TCR yields varied, mostly owing to small differences in pooled library volumes. Study-level points and caveats: Counts of TCRs above 1 in 1000 frequency stayed unchanged with DPC sensitization.

The CDR3 is made up of 13 amino acids. V was clipped by 5 bases and J by 7 bases, with 12 bases between them. Looked up from germline, CDR1 is MNHEY and CDR2 is SMNVEV (reference sequence). To note about this clonotype: Antigen: not known.

TCRdb re-analysed the RACE reads in MiXCR, keeping a single row per CDR3 protein. Among 50,000 or so distinct CDR3 sequences listed, roughly 9.6% were seen once. This sample's time point: patch test 1, 2 weeks after DPC sensitization. Treatment described: therapeutic diphenylcyclopropenone sensitization with weekly scalp DPC. The starting material, unfractionated whole blood, was used for total RNA extraction. Specimen: whole blood, collected in connection with sensitization to the hapten diphenylcyclopropenone (DPC). This TCR was sampled from a middle-aged woman with alopecia areata. Some clones in this sample may be carry-over from other donors' samples. This chain links TRBV27 with TRBJ2-1, with a possible D match to TRBD2 (6 bases). This chain's CDR3 is CASSPPRGNEQFF. The CDR3 DNA reads as TGTGCCAGCAGTCCCCCCCGGGGGAATGAGCAGTTCTTC.